The rows below give T cell receptor beta chains drawn from one sample of a study of T cells after yellow fever vaccination. Via MiXCR, TCRdb re-called the 5' RACE reads, giving one row per CDR3 protein. The sample consists of 140,000 to 150,000 distinct CDR3 sequences, under 7% of them appearing once. The sequencing used CD4+ T cells sorted from PBMCs, collected 10 days after the yellow fever booster vaccination. The source of these receptors is a man aged 25 to 45 who received the YFV17D yellow fever vaccine. CDR3s include the opening cysteine and the closing phenylalanine or tryptophan. A D gene is named only where the DNA matches it firmly. Not all rows give a size; the values are once, few, many and, for expanded clones, a class.

v_call: TRBV12-3/TRBV12-4
clone_size: many
j_call: TRBJ2-2
d_call: NA
cdr3_nt: TGTGCCAGCAGTCAACGGGGACGGAAAAACACCGGGGAGCTGTTTTTT
cdr3_aa: CASSQRGRKNTGELFF

v_call: TRBV18
clone_size: NA
j_call: TRBJ2-6
d_call: NA
cdr3_nt: TGTGCCAGCTCACCGGGGACGGGACCTGGGGCCAACGTCCTGACTTTC
cdr3_aa: CASSPGTGPGANVLTF

v_call: TRBV7-2
clone_size: many
j_call: TRBJ2-2
d_call: NA
cdr3_nt: TGTGCCAGCAGCTTAGAGTACAGGGCAAACGGGGAGCTGTTTTTT
cdr3_aa: CASSLEYRANGELFF

v_call: TRBV5-1
clone_size: many
j_call: TRBJ2-1
d_call: NA
cdr3_nt: TGCGCCAGCAGCTTGGGCGCGACCGTCAATGAGCAGTTCTTC
cdr3_aa: CASSLGATVNEQFF

v_call: TRBV7-2
clone_size: many
j_call: TRBJ2-5
d_call: NA
cdr3_nt: TGTGCCAGCAGCTTAGTACAATCCCCCTGGGGAGAGACCCAGTACTTC
cdr3_aa: CASSLVQSPWGETQYF

v_call: TRBV29-1
clone_size: NA
j_call: TRBJ2-1
d_call: NA
cdr3_nt: TGCAGCTCGAAGGTGGGGGACCATGAGCAGTTCTTC
cdr3_aa: CSSKVGDHEQFF

v_call: TRBV29-1
clone_size: many
j_call: TRBJ2-6
d_call: NA
cdr3_nt: TGCAGCGTTGTTCAGGGGACCTCTGGGGCCAACGTCCTGACTTTC
cdr3_aa: CSVVQGTSGANVLTF

v_call: TRBV30
clone_size: few
j_call: TRBJ2-7
d_call: TRBD1
cdr3_nt: TGTGCCTGGACCCCGAGGACAGGGGGCGGATACGAGCAGTACTTC
cdr3_aa: CAWTPRTGGGYEQYF

v_call: TRBV7-2
clone_size: many
j_call: TRBJ2-5
d_call: NA
cdr3_nt: TGTGCCAGCAGCTTAGCGTGGAGTAAGGAGCAAACCCAGTACTTC
cdr3_aa: CASSLAWSKEQTQYF

v_call: TRBV29-1
clone_size: many
j_call: TRBJ2-5
d_call: NA
cdr3_nt: TGCAGCGTTGTGGTAGGGAGTAGGCAAGAGACCCAGTACTTC
cdr3_aa: CSVVVGSRQETQYF

v_call: TRBV4-3
clone_size: many
j_call: TRBJ2-7
d_call: NA
cdr3_nt: TGCGCCAGCAGCCAGGATTTGAACTCCTACGAGCAGTACTTC
cdr3_aa: CASSQDLNSYEQYF

v_call: TRBV3-1
clone_size: NA
j_call: TRBJ2-7
d_call: TRBD2
cdr3_nt: TGTGCCAGCAGCCAAGATTCGGGACTAGTAAGCGAGCAGTACTTC
cdr3_aa: CASSQDSGLVSEQYF

v_call: TRBV30
clone_size: many
j_call: TRBJ2-2
d_call: NA
cdr3_nt: TGTGCCTGGACTCCATACACCGGGGAGCTGTTTTTT
cdr3_aa: CAWTPYTGELFF

v_call: TRBV7-2
clone_size: many
j_call: TRBJ2-5
d_call: NA
cdr3_nt: TGTGCCAGCAGCTTAGTCCGGGGCCATGGGGCGGAGACCCAGTACTTC
cdr3_aa: CASSLVRGHGAETQYF

v_call: TRBV7-2
clone_size: few
j_call: TRBJ1-1
d_call: NA
cdr3_nt: TGTGCCAGCAGCCCCTCAGGTTGGGCCACTGAAGCTTTCTTT
cdr3_aa: CASSPSGWATEAFF

v_call: TRBV7-2
clone_size: few
j_call: TRBJ2-1
d_call: TRBD1
cdr3_nt: TGTGCCAGCAGCCGACTCGGACAGGGGTGGAATCGGAATGAGCAGTTCTTC
cdr3_aa: CASSRLGQGWNRNEQFF

v_call: TRBV19
clone_size: many
j_call: TRBJ2-7
d_call: NA
cdr3_nt: TGTGCCAGTAGTATGTGGCGGGACTCCTACGAGCAGTACTTC
cdr3_aa: CASSMWRDSYEQYF

v_call: TRBV6-1
clone_size: many
j_call: TRBJ2-5
d_call: NA
cdr3_nt: TGTGCCAGCAGTCCAGCCGGCCGGAGCGGGCAAGAGACCCAGTACTTC
cdr3_aa: CASSPAGRSGQETQYF

v_call: TRBV7-2
clone_size: NA
j_call: TRBJ1-2
d_call: TRBD1
cdr3_nt: TGTGCCAGCAGCTTATCCGGACAGGGTAATGGCTACACCTTC
cdr3_aa: CASSLSGQGNGYTF

v_call: TRBV15
clone_size: many
j_call: TRBJ1-4
d_call: TRBD1
cdr3_nt: TGTGCCACCAGCAGAAAGACAGGGGCACTAACTAATGAAAAACTGTTTTTT
cdr3_aa: CATSRKTGALTNEKLFF

v_call: TRBV29-1
clone_size: few
j_call: TRBJ2-7
d_call: NA
cdr3_nt: TGCAGCGTTGTTGGGGACGAGATTAGAGGGTACGAGCAGTACTTC
cdr3_aa: CSVVGDEIRGYEQYF

v_call: TRBV9
clone_size: many
j_call: TRBJ2-1
d_call: NA
cdr3_nt: TGTGCCAGCAGCGTAGCCCCAGGGATGTGGAATGAGCAGTTCTTC
cdr3_aa: CASSVAPGMWNEQFF

v_call: TRBV12-3/TRBV12-4
clone_size: NA
j_call: TRBJ1-6
d_call: NA
cdr3_nt: TGTGCCAGCAGTTTAGAATCCGGGTTTAATTCACCCCTCCACTTT
cdr3_aa: CASSLESGFNSPLHF

v_call: TRBV4-2
clone_size: few
j_call: TRBJ1-4
d_call: NA
cdr3_nt: TGTGCCAGCAGCCCGCCCGAGACAGGAGCCGAAAAACTGTTTTTT
cdr3_aa: CASSPPETGAEKLFF

v_call: TRBV27
clone_size: many
j_call: TRBJ2-3
d_call: TRBD1
cdr3_nt: TGTGCCAGCAGTTTAGGACAGGGGGCGTTCACAGATACGCAGTATTTT
cdr3_aa: CASSLGQGAFTDTQYF

v_call: TRBV12-3/TRBV12-4
clone_size: many
j_call: TRBJ2-5
d_call: NA
cdr3_nt: TGTGCCAGCAGCAGTTCCGGGACTTTCCAAGAGACCCAGTACTTC
cdr3_aa: CASSSSGTFQETQYF

v_call: TRBV6-5
clone_size: many
j_call: TRBJ2-2
d_call: TRBD1
cdr3_nt: TGTGCCAGCAGTTTCCCTCCCGGGACAGGGGACACCGGGGAGCTGTTTTTT
cdr3_aa: CASSFPPGTGDTGELFF

v_call: TRBV7-9
clone_size: many
j_call: TRBJ2-7
d_call: NA
cdr3_nt: TGTGCCAGCAGGGATAGTAGCCTCTACGAGCAGTACTTC
cdr3_aa: CASRDSSLYEQYF

v_call: TRBV4-2
clone_size: NA
j_call: TRBJ2-2
d_call: NA
cdr3_nt: TGTGCCAGCGGCCCCGGGCCTAGTAACACCGGGGAGCTGTTTTTT
cdr3_aa: CASGPGPSNTGELFF

v_call: TRBV7-2
clone_size: many
j_call: TRBJ1-2
d_call: NA
cdr3_nt: TGTGCCAGCAGCTTTCAAGTCTTTGGCTACACCTTC
cdr3_aa: CASSFQVFGYTF

v_call: TRBV12-3/TRBV12-4
clone_size: many
j_call: TRBJ2-2
d_call: TRBD2
cdr3_nt: TGTGCCAGCAGGGCGGGAGCCACCGGGGAGCTGTTTTTT
cdr3_aa: CASRAGATGELFF

v_call: TRBV9
clone_size: many
j_call: TRBJ2-7
d_call: TRBD1
cdr3_nt: TGTGCCAGCAGCCGTCCCGGGACAGGGGGTGACGAGCAGTACTTC
cdr3_aa: CASSRPGTGGDEQYF

v_call: TRBV6-4
clone_size: many
j_call: TRBJ2-1
d_call: TRBD2
cdr3_nt: TGTGCCAGCAGCCGCACCCCGACTAGCGGGAGAAGCTCCTACAATGAGCAGTTCTTC
cdr3_aa: CASSRTPTSGRSSYNEQFF

v_call: TRBV5-1
clone_size: few
j_call: TRBJ1-1
d_call: NA
cdr3_nt: TGCGCCAGCAGCTTGGCCAGAGAGGACCGAGCTGAAGCTTTCTTT
cdr3_aa: CASSLAREDRAEAFF

v_call: TRBV25-1
clone_size: many
j_call: TRBJ2-3
d_call: NA
cdr3_nt: TGTGCCAGCAGTGAGCCCGGACTCGGAGATACGCAGTATTTT
cdr3_aa: CASSEPGLGDTQYF

v_call: TRBV7-2
clone_size: many
j_call: TRBJ1-2
d_call: NA
cdr3_nt: TGTGCCAGCAGCTTATTAGGGCCTTCGGGAGGCTACACCTTC
cdr3_aa: CASSLLGPSGGYTF

v_call: TRBV10-3
clone_size: few
j_call: TRBJ1-1
d_call: TRBD1
cdr3_nt: TGTGCCACCCGGACAGGAGATTTTACTGAAGCTTTCTTT
cdr3_aa: CATRTGDFTEAFF

v_call: TRBV10-3
clone_size: many
j_call: TRBJ2-1
d_call: TRBD1
cdr3_nt: TGTGCCATCAGTGATCCGGGACAGGGCGCCCGGAATGAGCAGTTCTTC
cdr3_aa: CAISDPGQGARNEQFF

v_call: TRBV19
clone_size: few
j_call: TRBJ1-4
d_call: TRBD1
cdr3_nt: TGTGCCAGTAGTGTGACAGGGTTGGATGAAAAACTGTTTTTT
cdr3_aa: CASSVTGLDEKLFF

v_call: TRBV7-2
clone_size: NA
j_call: TRBJ2-3
d_call: NA
cdr3_nt: TGTGCCAGCAGCATCCAACCCGCCCCAGATACGCAGTATTTT
cdr3_aa: CASSIQPAPDTQYF

v_call: TRBV12-3/TRBV12-4
clone_size: NA
j_call: TRBJ2-7
d_call: NA
cdr3_nt: TGTGCCAGCCGTGGGCAGGGAAAATACGAGCAGTACTTC
cdr3_aa: CASRGQGKYEQYF

v_call: TRBV20-1
clone_size: many
j_call: TRBJ2-1
d_call: NA
cdr3_nt: TGCAGTGCTGAAGGATTTGGACGATTCAATGAGCAGTTCTTC
cdr3_aa: CSAEGFGRFNEQFF

v_call: TRBV5-4
clone_size: many
j_call: TRBJ2-4
d_call: NA
cdr3_nt: TGTGCCAGCAGCGAAGGACCCGGGGACATTCAGTACTTC
cdr3_aa: CASSEGPGDIQYF